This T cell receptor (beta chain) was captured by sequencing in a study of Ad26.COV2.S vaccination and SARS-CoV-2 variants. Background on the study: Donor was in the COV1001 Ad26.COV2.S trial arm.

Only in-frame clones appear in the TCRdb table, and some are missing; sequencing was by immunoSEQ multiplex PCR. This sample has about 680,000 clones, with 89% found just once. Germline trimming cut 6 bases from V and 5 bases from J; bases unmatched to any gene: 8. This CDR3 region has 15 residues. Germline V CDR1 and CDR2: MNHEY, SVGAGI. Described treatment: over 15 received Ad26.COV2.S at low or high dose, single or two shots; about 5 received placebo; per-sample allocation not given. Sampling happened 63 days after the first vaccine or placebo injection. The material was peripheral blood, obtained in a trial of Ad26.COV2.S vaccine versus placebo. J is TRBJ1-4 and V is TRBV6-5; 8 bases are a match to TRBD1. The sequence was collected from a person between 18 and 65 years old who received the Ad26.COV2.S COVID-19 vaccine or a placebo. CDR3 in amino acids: CASRPSQGGNEKLFF. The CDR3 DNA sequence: TGTGCCAGCAGGCCCTCACAGGGGGGCAATGAAAAACTGTTTTTT.